This paragraph covers one T cell receptor (beta chain) sequence. Which antigen it targets is not known. A read error may be the cause here, since a much bigger clone is one base away. The data belong to a study of T cells in Graves' hyperthyroidism and ophthalmopathy (dated by TCRdb to the late 2010s). Looking at the study overall: Peripheral blood samples were taken at the time of initial diagnosis, prior to any treatment. To identify distinguishing TCR V-J signatures, a discovery cohort of 95 to 100 patients was used, comprising roughly 45 with Graves' ophthalmopathy and roughly 60 with stable Graves' hyperthyroidism. Prospective prediction of ophthalmopathy was tested in an independent validation cohort of some 19 hyperthyroidism patients and 15 to 17 patients who later progressed to ophthalmopathy. The roughly 100 discovery patients were randomly divided into training and test sets at a 7:3 ratio. In six Graves' hyperthyroidism patients, the study also compared T-cell repertoires from thyroid tissue with T-cell repertoires from blood. After blood sampling, hyperthyroidism patients were treated with methimazole at a starting dose of 30 mg daily, and ophthalmopathy patients were treated with high-dose intravenous methylprednisolone. According to the paper, TCR Vbeta CDR3 sequencing was carried out on some 140 peripheral blood samples, which came from fewer than 50 ophthalmopathy, around 74 hyperthyroidism and roughly 17 progressor patients. Points the paper makes about the study in general: During validation, the model predicted progression to ophthalmopathy a median of about 5.9 months ahead of onset, with just under 71% sensitivity and about 72% specificity. A 13 V-J signature model separated ophthalmopathy from stable hyperthyroidism, with about 88% sensitivity and 81.08% specificity in cross-validation and 80%/75% in testing. Blood samples also contained most of the expanded thyroid clonotypes (frequency above 0.001), which suggests that blood repertoires may reflect thyroid immune responses. No statistical method was used to fix the sample size in advance, and group allocation was not hidden from the investigators.

Including cysteine and phenylalanine, the CDR3 has 19 amino acids. CDR3 DNA is the only sequence kept; it has 57 bases, read in frame from the first base. Germline trimming amounts to 3 bases on V and 0 bases on J, with 13 as the count of junction bases outside the gene matches. Sequences LGHDT (CDR1) and YNNKEL (CDR2) are obtained from the germline V gene (reference sequence). Amplification of TCR beta CDR3 regions was carried out from RNA transcripts. For the first round of RT-PCR on the TCR CDR3, the HTBI primer set was used together with the Qiagen OneStep RT-PCR kit. A second multiplex PCR round built the libraries, followed by size selection and purification. Sequencing of the libraries was done on an Illumina HiSeq2000 using paired-end 100 bp reads. The paper's processing steps were these. SOAPnuke was used to process the raw data, throwing out any read that contained adapters or uncalled bases, had a mean Phred below 15, or lacked an exact constant-primer or identifier match. COPE v1.2.5 was used to merge high-quality paired reads, and clonotypes were defined as unique nucleotide sequences. MiTCR v1.1 was used to align the clonotypes against IMGT TRBV, TRBD and TRBJ reference segments. The analysis was restricted to V-J combinations with a frequency above 0.0001, which together covered 98% to 99.2% of the repertoires. The TCS score was defined as F50 (clonal expansion) divided by E x V (chaos), with BLOSUM62-based TCRdist calculated between CDR3 peptides within each V-J. Welch's t-statistics and random forest reduced 500 to 550 V-J features to about 13, which were used in a naive Bayes classifier (R e1071). TCRdb redid the processing of the public reads, applying fastp at Q25 and MiXCR, and retained in-frame beta chains. Under each unique CDR3 protein, matching rows form one entry showing the most common genes and DNA. TCRdb, not the authors, supplied the V and J calls. This sample lists around 250,000 distinct CDR3 sequences; roughly 15% were detected once. The ten largest make up less than 15% of the sample.

Hyperthyroidism patients were aged 18 to 65 years and newly diagnosed, with disease duration of less than 2 months. Patients with uncontrolled infections, other autoimmune diseases, pregnancy or lactation were excluded. Diagnoses relied on clinical symptoms, serum thyroxine and TRAb, thyroid ultrasound and orbital computed tomography. For progressor patients, blood was drawn at the first diagnosis of hyperthyroidism, before any ophthalmopathy symptoms had appeared. Ficoll-Paque density gradient centrifugation was used to isolate PBMCs from about 10 ml of fresh peripheral blood. Progressor patients were defined as those initially diagnosed with Graves' hyperthyroidism in whom ophthalmopathy developed during follow-up. Total RNA was extracted with Trizol reagent, and quality was checked on an Agilent 2100 Bioanalyzer.

What was sequenced was blood. The rearranged segments are TRBV3-1 and TRBJ1-3, with TRBD1 identical over 8 junction bases. The receptor was derived from a woman aged 40 to 49 with Graves' hyperthyroidism that later progressed to Graves' ophthalmopathy. The CDR3 protein: CASSHDRGRRQLSGNTIYF. The bases read TGTGCCAGCAGCCATGACAGGGGCAGGCGACAACTCTCTGGAAACACCATATATTTT.